These 10 T cell receptor beta chains were sequenced from one sample in a study of T cell repertoires in cytomegalovirus infection. TCRdb reanalysed the reads using MiXCR and keeps one entry per CDR3 protein. This table has approximately 990,000 distinct CDR3 sequences, roughly 30% appearing once. Their recognized antigens are unknown. The source was cultured CD8+ T cells from PBMCs, collected from culture after CMV antigen stimulation. The receptors here all came from a human donor in good health (CMV status not recorded). Some clones in this sample may be carry-over from other donors' samples.

The sample holds a few counts of this clonotype. J is TRBJ2-1 and V is TRBV12-3 or TRBV12-4, with unresolved D. The CDR3 runs 13 residues. V lost 8 bases to trimming and J lost 3 bases, with 11 bases between them. In nucleotides, the CDR3 is TGTGCCAGCGGGTCCAATTTCTACAATGAGCAGTTCTTC. This sequence encodes CASGSNFYNEQFF.

Details on this clonotype: An end of the junction does not agree with germline; a read error may underlie this. The chain combines TRBV28 with TRBJ1-3; D might be TRBD1 (5 bases). Looked up from germline, CDR1 is MDHEN and CDR2 is SYDVKM. The length of the CDR3 is 14 residues. The CDR3 loop reads CASTDRASGNSIYF. CDR3 sequence (DNA): TGTGCCAGCACTGACAGAGCCTCTGGAAACTCCATATATTTT.

This clonotype was recorded a few times. The chain combines TRBV9 with TRBJ1-2; TRBD1 matches at 8 bases. The J segment lost 5 bases and the V segment lost 0 bases, leaving 12 bases of the junction unmatched. The CDR3 has 17 residues. Germline CDR1 and CDR2: SGDLS and YYNGEE. Here the CDR3 reads CASSVEAGGEFGYGYTF. For the CDR3, the DNA is TGTGCCAGCAGCGTAGAGGCAGGGGGCGAATTCGGATATGGCTACACCTTC.

This clonotype was counted between two and nine times. The chain has TRBV10-2 and TRBJ2-3, with D maybe TRBD1 (5 bases). Trimming left V 3 bases short and J 5 bases short, with 18 bases between. This CDR3 is 16 amino acids long. Germline CDR1 WSHSY, CDR2 SAAADI. The CDR3 reads CASSDSGPSSGDTQYF. Written as DNA, the CDR3 is TGCGCCAGCAGTGACTCAGGGCCCAGCAGTGGAGATACGCAGTATTTT.

The chain links TRBV27 to TRBJ1-5; D is ambiguous. Germline CDR1 reads MNHEY; CDR2 reads SMNVEV (reference sequence). Trimming left V 2 bases short and J 3 bases short, with 8 bases between. This CDR3 has 14 amino acids. The CDR3 sequence is CASSLAQFNQPQHF. The CDR3 DNA follows: TGTGCCAGCAGTTTAGCACAGTTCAATCAGCCCCAGCATTTT.

This chain joins TRBV6-8 and TRBJ2-1; possible D gene TRBD2, 6 bases. Germline assignment: CDR1 MNHGY and CDR2 SAAAGT. The CDR3 totals 15 residues. The ends were cut back, 7 bases at V and 8 bases at J, with 21 bases in the middle. The CDR3 bases are TGTGCCAGCAAGTCGGGGCGGGGCCTGTTGGATGAGCAGTTCTTC. The encoded protein is CASKSGRGLLDEQFF.

The chain is built from TRBV2 and TRBJ1-2; the match to TRBD1 covers 8 bases. The CDR3 spans 17 residues. V lost 7 bases to trimming and J lost 6 bases; unmatched junction nucleotides: 19. CDR1 is SNHLY, CDR2 FYNNEI, per germline. This CDR3 is CASIRRTGTGPPHGYTF. Written as DNA, the CDR3 is TGTGCCAGCATTCGAAGGACCGGGACAGGACCCCCCCATGGCTACACCTTC. The full variable domain, in which reference TRBV2 and TRBJ1-2 provide the parts outside the CDR3, is EPEVTQTPSHQVTQMGQEVILRCVPISNHLYFYWYRQILGQKVEFLVSFYNNEISEKSEIFDDQFSVERPDGSNFTLKIRSTKLEDSAMYFCASIRRTGTGPPHGYTFGSGTRLTVV.

V is TRBV6-5 and J is TRBJ2-3; D is unresolved. CDR1 is MNHEY and CDR2 is SVGAGI in the germline V gene. The CDR3 has 11 amino acids. The ends were cut back, 6 bases at V and 4 bases at J, with 5 bases in the middle. The CDR3 loop reads CASSVADTQYF. The CDR3 DNA reads as TGTGCCAGCAGCGTGGCAGATACGCAGTATTTT.

Many counts were recorded for this clonotype. This chain uses TRBV7-2 with TRBJ2-1; D gene ambiguous. This CDR3 comprises 17 residues. CDR1 is SGHTA, CDR2 FQGNSA, per germline. V dropped 5 bases and J dropped 0 bases, with 17 bases sitting between them. This CDR3 reads CASSPHSGTSSYNEQFF. DNA of the CDR3: TGTGCCAGCAGCCCTCACTCGGGCACGAGCTCCTACAATGAGCAGTTCTTC.

The chain is built from TRBV27 and TRBJ2-3; 11 positions match TRBD2. This CDR3 contains 18 residues. V lost 6 bases to trimming and J lost 2 bases; unmatched junction nucleotides: 13. Looked up from germline, CDR1 is MNHEY and CDR2 is SMNVEV (reference sequence). The CDR3 is CASSPIAGGSSVTDTQYF. CDR3 nucleotide sequence: TGTGCCAGCAGCCCCATAGCGGGGGGGTCCTCTGTCACAGATACGCAGTATTTT.